Below, 25 T cell receptor beta chains from the same sample are listed, as sequenced in a study of T cells in Graves' hyperthyroidism and ophthalmopathy. There were TCR beta CDR3 regions amplified from RNA transcripts. The HTBI set primed first-round TCR CDR3 RT-PCR. Using its own MiXCR run on the multiplex PCR reads, TCRdb lists one record per CDR3 protein. The sample lists hundreds of thousands of distinct CDR3 sequences, approximately 15% occurring once. Sequences were obtained from blood. The receptors stem from a woman aged 18-29 years with Graves' hyperthyroidism.

This clonotype has a count of ten or more. The chain employs TRBV2 and TRBJ2-7; 9 bases agree with TRBD1. The germline CDR1 and CDR2 sequences are SNHLY and FYNNEI. This CDR3 is built from 15 residues. V lost 3 bases, J lost 5 bases, and 8 bases stayed unmatched. CDR3: CASSDGGQGAHEQYF. The CDR3 DNA sequence: TGTGCCAGCAGTGATGGGGGACAGGGAGCCCACGAGCAGTACTTC.

V and J are TRBV5-5 and TRBJ2-4; D remains unclear. Looked up from germline, CDR1 is SGHKS and CDR2 is YYEKEE (reference sequence). The V and J ends lost 0 bases and 6 bases respectively, with 7 bases between them. This CDR3 has 13 amino acids. The CDR3 reads CASSLGDPNIQYF. As DNA, the CDR3 is TGTGCCAGCAGCTTGGGTGACCCAAACATTCAGTACTTC.

The chain joins TRBV19 to TRBJ1-5; 8 nucleotides match TRBD1. The J segment lost 0 bases and the V segment lost 6 bases, leaving 4 bases of the junction unmatched. Germline CDR1 is LNHDA and CDR2 is SQIVND (reference sequence). The CDR3 contains 15 residues. CDR3 protein: CASRGQVFSNQPQHF. Here the CDR3 DNA reads TGTGCCAGTAGGGGACAGGTGTTTAGCAATCAGCCCCAGCATTTT.

This clonotype came up many times. The CDR3 here is CASSSSTGFNQPQHF. CDR3 DNA: TGTGCCAGCAGCTCCTCGACAGGGTTTAACCAGCCCCAGCATTTT. This chain links TRBV7-2 with TRBJ1-5; 7 bases map to TRBD1. Germline lookup yields CDR1 SGHTA and CDR2 FQGNSA. With V trimmed by 4 bases and J by 7 bases, 10 bases remained unmatched. This CDR3 spans 15 amino acids.

The V and J genes are TRBV29-1 and TRBJ2-7; the D gene could be TRBD1 or TRBD2 (5 bases each). The CDR3 sequence is 11 residues long. Trimming left V 6 bases short and J 3 bases short, with 9 bases between. In germline, CDR1 is SQVTM, CDR2 ANQGSEA. CDR3 sequence: CSVGTVYEQYF. For the CDR3, the DNA is TGCAGCGTGGGGACGGTCTACGAGCAGTACTTC.

This clonotype has ten or more counts. The chain links TRBV7-2 to TRBJ2-3; 8 bases map to TRBD2. Germline loops: CDR1 SGHTA, CDR2 FQGNSA. Unmatched junction bases numbered 3, after V lost 3 bases and J lost 1 base. The CDR3 has 15 residues. This CDR3 is CASSLGLGGTDTQYF. Written as DNA, the CDR3 is TGTGCCAGCAGCTTGGGACTAGGGGGCACAGATACGCAGTATTTT.

This clonotype showed up many times. The rearrangement links TRBV20-1 to TRBJ2-7; 9 nucleotides match TRBD2. CDR1 and CDR2 from the germline V gene are DFQATT and SNEGSKA (reference sequence). V trimming: 5 bases; J trimming: 6 bases; junction bases outside the gene matches: 8. CDR3 length equals 13 residues. The CDR3 is CSAPSGGRAEQYF. CDR3 sequence (DNA): TGCAGTGCTCCTTCGGGCGGGAGGGCCGAGCAGTACTTC.

This clonotype was seen ten or more times. This sequence joins TRBV9 and TRBJ1-5, with D hard to call. The CDR3 has 13 residues. The V end lost 2 bases, the J end lost 3 bases, and 6 bases lay between the germline ends. Per germline, CDR1 SGDLS and CDR2 YYNGEE. The CDR3 sequence: CASSVNANQPQHF. The CDR3 region has the DNA TGTGCCAGCAGCGTCAACGCCAATCAGCCCCAGCATTTT.

The chain is built from TRBV3-1 and TRBJ2-2; D gene uncertain. CDR1 is LGHDT, CDR2 YNNKEL, per germline (reference sequence). The V end lost 1 base, the J end lost 4 bases, and 7 bases lay between the germline ends. This CDR3 has 14 amino acids. The CDR3: CASSQGAGTGELFF. The DNA of the CDR3 is TGTGCCAGCAGCCAAGGAGCTGGCACCGGGGAGCTGTTTTTT.

This clonotype was detected many times. At one end, the junction sequence differs from germline, possibly due to a read error. This chain connects TRBV5-1 to TRBJ2-3; 11 bases align to TRBD2. The CDR3 extends over 16 amino acids. CDR1 is SGHRS and CDR2 is YFSETQ in the germline V gene. DNA for the CDR3: TGTGCCAGCAGCCTCTTAGCGGGAGGGCCCACAGATACGCAGTATTTT. The encoded protein is CASSLLAGGPTDTQYF.

The chain has TRBV5-5 and TRBJ1-4; 8 bases are shared with TRBD1. From germline, CDR1 is SGHKS and CDR2 YYEKEE (reference sequence). V shed 3 bases, J shed 7 bases, and the junction held 8 bases outside the gene matches. CDR3 length equals 15 residues. CDR3 region: CASSSPRTGIEKLFF. As DNA, the CDR3 is TGTGCCAGCAGCTCACCACGGACAGGGATTGAAAAACTGTTTTTT.

V gene TRBV7-9 combines with J gene TRBJ2-3, with 9 bases aligning to TRBD2. The germline CDR1 and CDR2 sequences are SEHNR and FQNEAQ (reference sequence). V gave up 4 bases and J gave up 5 bases; unmatched junction bases: 10. The length of the CDR3 is 16 residues. CDR3: CASSWGLAPRIDTQYF. DNA for the CDR3: TGTGCCAGCAGCTGGGGACTAGCCCCGAGGATAGATACGCAGTATTTT.

This clonotype was seen more than once but under ten times. Lacking the conserved final phenylalanine or tryptophan, this CDR3 likely reflects a read error. The chain uses TRBV10-3 and TRBJ1-1; no firm D call. The ends were cut back, 4 bases at V and 0 bases at J, with 6 bases in the middle. This CDR3 contains 13 residues. Germline V CDR1 and CDR2: ENHRY, SYGVKD. The CDR3: CAISVKMNTEAFL. The CDR3 nucleotides read TGTGCCATCAGTGTAAAGATGAACACTGAAGCTTTCCTT.

The table lists this clonotype with many counts. The chain combines TRBV11-2 with TRBJ2-2, with D hard to call. The CDR3 is 17 amino acids. Looked up from germline, CDR1 is SGHAT and CDR2 is FQNNGV. Trimming removed 2 bases at V and 1 base at J, with 14 bases between. The CDR3: CASSLRTDTLNTGELFF. The CDR3 region has the DNA TGTGCCAGCAGCTTACGAACAGACACCTTGAACACCGGGGAGCTGTTTTTT.

The rearrangement links TRBV28 to TRBJ2-1; 8 bases are a match to TRBD1. Germline CDR1 and CDR2: MDHEN and SYDVKM. This CDR3 region has 14 residues. After removal of 5 bases from V and 6 bases from J, the junction contained 6 bases not matched to a gene. The CDR3 region is CASSVGTGFNEQFF. The DNA of the CDR3 is TGTGCCAGCAGTGTCGGGACAGGATTCAATGAGCAGTTCTTC.

There are many counts of this clonotype. J is TRBJ2-5 and V is TRBV30; D not certain. This CDR3 has 13 residues. Germline values: CDR1 GTSNPN, CDR2 SVGIG (reference sequence). Trimming removed 2 bases from V and 2 bases from J, with 9 bases in between. The CDR3 spells CAWSNNLQETQYF. Written as DNA, the CDR3 is TGTGCCTGGAGTAACAACCTTCAAGAGACCCAGTACTTC.

This rearrangement joins TRBV11-2 to TRBJ2-4, with D possibly matching TRBD2 (6 bases). There are 13 residues in the CDR3. V was cut by 5 bases and J by 6 bases, with 11 bases left in between. Germline CDR1 SGHAT, CDR2 FQNNGV. In DNA, the CDR3 is TGTGCCAGCAGCCCGGGACTTTCAAACATTCAGTACTTC. This codes for CASSPGLSNIQYF. Together with reference TRBV11-2 and TRBJ2-4, the CDR3 gives the full variable domain: EAGVAQSPRYKIIEKRQSVAFWCNPISGHATLYWYQQILGQGPKLLIQFQNNGVVDDSQLPKDRFSAERLKGVDSTLKIQPAKLEDSAVYLCASSPGLSNIQYFGAGTRLSVL.

In its sample, this clonotype was seen many times. The V gene is TRBV7-2, the J gene TRBJ2-7; 7 positions agree with TRBD2. In germline, CDR1 is SGHTA, CDR2 FQGNSA. Trimming removed 5 bases from V and 4 bases from J; junction bases left unmatched: 8. The CDR3 has 14 residues. CDR3 DNA: TGTGCCAGCAGCCGACTAGCTCTACCTTACGAGCAGTACTTC. Protein: CASSRLALPYEQYF.

The chain joins TRBV4-3 to TRBJ1-3; D is uncertain. CDR3 length: 15 amino acids. The V gene lost 0 bases and the J gene lost 5 bases, with 11 bases spanning the gap. CDR1 LGHNA and CDR2 YSLEER come from the germline V gene. DNA for the CDR3: TGCGCCAGCAGCCAAGATCCGGGCCCCCGAAACACCATATATTTT. The encoded protein is CASSQDPGPRNTIYF.

The DNA of the CDR3 is TGCAGTGCTACCGGGGGACAGAAGAACACTGAAGCTTTCTTT. Protein sequence: CSATGGQKNTEAFF. The J gene is TRBJ1-1, the V gene TRBV20-1; the match to TRBD1 covers 7 bases. Per the germline V gene, CDR1 is DFQATT and CDR2 is SNEGSKA (reference sequence). With 4 bases clipped from V and 1 base from J, the junction kept 6 bases outside the gene matches. CDR3 size: 14 residues.

The CDR3 coding sequence is TGTGCCAGTAGTCCCCGACTTCCAGGGCCGTCTAGCGGAGTCTACAATGAGCAGTTCTTC. It codes for CASSPRLPGPSSGVYNEQFF. V gene TRBV19 combines with J gene TRBJ2-1, with 7 bases matching TRBD2. V gave up 5 bases and J gave up 3 bases; unmatched junction bases: 22. The CDR3 length is 20 residues. Germline CDR1 LNHDA, CDR2 SQIVND (reference sequence).

The rearrangement joins TRBV29-1 to TRBJ1-2; D call uncertain. Germline loops: CDR1 SQVTM, CDR2 ANQGSEA. This CDR3 is built from 11 residues. V shed 6 bases and J shed 4 bases, with 9 bases lying between them. The CDR3 nucleotides read TGCAGCGTCCCACTCGGCTATGGCTACACCTTC. Translating gives CSVPLGYGYTF.

As concerns this clonotype: Possible read error: a much larger clone is one base away. The chain recombines TRBV3-1 with TRBJ2-4; unclear D gene. The CDR3 has 14 residues. CDR1 and CDR2 from the germline V gene are LGHDT and YNNKEL (reference sequence). The CDR3 DNA is TGTGCCAGCAGCCAAGCGGCGGCCAAAAACATTCGGTACTTC. Protein: CASSQAAAKNIRYF.

V is TRBV4-1 and J is TRBJ1-1; D is unresolved. CDR1 is MGHRA and CDR2 is YSYEKL in the germline V gene. V dropped 4 bases and J dropped 3 bases, with 15 bases sitting between them. The CDR3 loop spans 15 amino acids. The CDR3: CASSLQVGSYTEAFF. In DNA, the CDR3 is TGCGCCAGCAGCCTTCAGGTCGGCAGTTACACTGAAGCTTTCTTT.

This clonotype was detected many times. The chain uses TRBV18 and TRBJ2-7; a weak D match, TRBD1 (5 bases). The germline V and J ends were trimmed by 3 bases and 4 bases, with 13 bases remaining between them. Germline CDR1 reads KGHSH; CDR2 reads LQKENI. The CDR3 contains 14 residues. The CDR3, as DNA: TGTGCCAGCTCACCGGGGCCCTCCCCTTACGAGCAGTACTTC. Protein sequence: CASSPGPSPYEQYF.